This T cell receptor beta chain was obtained from a study of blood T cell repertoires in COVID-19. Study overall: Material from acute and convalescent COVID-19 was sourced from the United States, Italy and Spain.

In the authors' workflow: Amplification of reference gene primers provided the estimated nucleated cell counts. Only in-frame clones appear in the TCRdb table, and some are missing; sequencing was by immunoSEQ multiplex PCR. The V and J calls and clone size are taken from that table; D and trimming were inferred from the DNA. Of 98,000 or so clones listed, roughly 83% are singletons. This CDR3 region has 17 residues. Losses at the gene ends were 4 bases for V and 4 bases for J; bases not matched to a gene: 11. Germline CDR1 reads SGHAT; CDR2 reads FQNNGV. The receptor was isolated from a woman older than 75 with active or convalescent COVID-19. The sequenced material came from peripheral blood. The chain couples TRBV11-2 to TRBJ2-3; TRBD2 aligns across 10 bases. As DNA, the CDR3 is TGTGCCAGCAGCTCGACCCACGGAGCGGGAGGGGCAGATACGCAGTATTTT. It encodes CASSSTHGAGGADTQYF.